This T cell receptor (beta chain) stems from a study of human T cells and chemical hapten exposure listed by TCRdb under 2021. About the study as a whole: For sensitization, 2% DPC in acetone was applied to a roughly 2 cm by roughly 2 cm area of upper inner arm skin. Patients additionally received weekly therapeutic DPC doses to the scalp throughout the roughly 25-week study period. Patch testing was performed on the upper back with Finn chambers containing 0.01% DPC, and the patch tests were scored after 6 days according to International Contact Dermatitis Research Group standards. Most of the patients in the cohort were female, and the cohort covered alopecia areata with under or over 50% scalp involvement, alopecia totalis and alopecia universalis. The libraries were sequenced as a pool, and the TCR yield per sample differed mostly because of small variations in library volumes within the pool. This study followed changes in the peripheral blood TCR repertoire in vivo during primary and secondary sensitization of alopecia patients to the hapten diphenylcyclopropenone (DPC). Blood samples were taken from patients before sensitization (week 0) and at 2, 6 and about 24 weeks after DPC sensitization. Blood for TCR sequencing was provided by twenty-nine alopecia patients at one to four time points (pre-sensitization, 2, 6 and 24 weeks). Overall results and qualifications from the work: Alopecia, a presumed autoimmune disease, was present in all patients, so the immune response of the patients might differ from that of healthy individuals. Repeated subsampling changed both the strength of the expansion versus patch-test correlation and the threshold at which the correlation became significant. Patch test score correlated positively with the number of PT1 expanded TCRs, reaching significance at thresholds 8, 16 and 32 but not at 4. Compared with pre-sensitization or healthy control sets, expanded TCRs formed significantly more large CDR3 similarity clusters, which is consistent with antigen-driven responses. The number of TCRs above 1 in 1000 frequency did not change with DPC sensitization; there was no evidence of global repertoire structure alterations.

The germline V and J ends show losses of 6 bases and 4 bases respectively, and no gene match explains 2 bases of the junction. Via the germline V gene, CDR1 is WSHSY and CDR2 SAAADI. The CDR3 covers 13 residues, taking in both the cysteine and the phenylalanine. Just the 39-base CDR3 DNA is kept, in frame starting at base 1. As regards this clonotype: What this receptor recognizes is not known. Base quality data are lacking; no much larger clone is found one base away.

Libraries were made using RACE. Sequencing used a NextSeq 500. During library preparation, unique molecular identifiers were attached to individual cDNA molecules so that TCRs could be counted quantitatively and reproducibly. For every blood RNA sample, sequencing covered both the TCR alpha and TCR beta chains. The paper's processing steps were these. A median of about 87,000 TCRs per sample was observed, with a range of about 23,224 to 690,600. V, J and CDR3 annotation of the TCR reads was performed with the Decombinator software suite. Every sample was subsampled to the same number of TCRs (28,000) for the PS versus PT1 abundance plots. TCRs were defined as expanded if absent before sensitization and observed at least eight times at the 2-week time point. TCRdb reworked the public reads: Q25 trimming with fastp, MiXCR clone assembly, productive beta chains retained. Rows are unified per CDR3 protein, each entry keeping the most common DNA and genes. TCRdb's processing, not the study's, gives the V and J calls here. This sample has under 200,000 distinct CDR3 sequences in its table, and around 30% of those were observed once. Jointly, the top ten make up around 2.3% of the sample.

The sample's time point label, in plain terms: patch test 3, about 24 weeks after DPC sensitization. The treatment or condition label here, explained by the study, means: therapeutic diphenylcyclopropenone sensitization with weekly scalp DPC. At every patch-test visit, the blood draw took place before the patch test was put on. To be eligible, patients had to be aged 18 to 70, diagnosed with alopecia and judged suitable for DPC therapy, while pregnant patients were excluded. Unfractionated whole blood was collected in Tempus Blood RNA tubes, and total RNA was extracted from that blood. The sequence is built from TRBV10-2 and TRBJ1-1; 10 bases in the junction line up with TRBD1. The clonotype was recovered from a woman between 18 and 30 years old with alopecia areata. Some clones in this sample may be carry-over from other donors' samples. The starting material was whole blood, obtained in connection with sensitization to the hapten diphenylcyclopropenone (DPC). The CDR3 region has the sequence CASRDRGGTEAFF. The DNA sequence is TGCGCCAGCAGGGACAGGGGGGGCACTGAAGCTTTCTTT.